Reported below is one TCR beta chain. Its antigen is not identified. Trimming shortened V by 3 bases and J by 7 bases, and 4 bases separated the two germline ends. CDR3 length equals 11 residues. In germline, CDR1 is LNHDA, CDR2 SQIVND (reference sequence). The data stem from a study of T cell responses to AZD1222 COVID-19 vaccine. Study-level results: Most donors were white British and more were female, and clonal diversity was possibly underestimated. The peak T cell response came first, and repertoires were sampled only after it. Close to half of all spike-specific TCRs reportedly target regions of the variants that are unmutated.

Profiled with immunoSEQ multiplex PCR; TCRdb holds only in-frame clones, not every one. The data show about 170,000 clones, over 90% seen once. The sample here was peripheral blood, taken on day 0 of AZD1222 vaccination. The chain couples TRBV19 to TRBJ2-1; D not certain. The sequence derives from an adult in good health. The CDR3 sequence is CASSMGNEQFF. The CDR3 DNA reads as TGTGCCAGTAGTATGGGAAATGAGCAGTTCTTC.